The 8 T cell receptor beta chains listed next were all sequenced from one sample in a study of T cells in Graves' hyperthyroidism and ophthalmopathy. The investigators amplified TCR beta CDR3 regions from RNA transcripts. HTBI primers were the set used in a first-round RT-PCR of the TCR CDR3. TCRdb re-analysed the multiplex PCR reads in MiXCR, keeping a single row per CDR3 protein. Of more than 500,000 distinct CDR3 sequences listed, 46% are singletons. The sample comprised peripheral blood or thyroid tissue (not recorded which). These TCRs come from an adult woman with Graves' disease, either hyperthyroidism or ophthalmopathy (not recorded which).

V gene TRBV19 combines with J gene TRBJ2-2; 7 nucleotides agree with TRBD2. In germline, CDR1 is LNHDA, CDR2 SQIVND (reference sequence). CDR3 length: 15 amino acids. The trim removed 5 bases at V and 2 bases at J, leaving 5 bases unmatched. The CDR3 here is CASSFAGVNTGELFF. CDR3 nucleotide sequence: TGTGCCAGTAGTTTTGCGGGAGTAAACACCGGGGAGCTGTTTTTT.

This clonotype appeared a few times. The chain joins TRBV20-1 to TRBJ1-1, with 7 bases lining up with TRBD1. The CDR3 consists of 13 residues. The V and J ends lost 6 bases and 5 bases, in that order; junction bases with no gene match: 9. CDR1 and CDR2 (germline): DFQATT, SNEGSKA (reference sequence). The CDR3 sequence is CSAIGGVDTEAFF. DNA of the CDR3: TGCAGTGCGATAGGGGGCGTTGATACTGAAGCTTTCTTT.

The rearrangement links TRBV10-3 to TRBJ2-5; D is perhaps TRBD1 (6 bases). Germline V gene data show CDR1 as ENHRY and CDR2 as SYGVKD. V lost 10 bases, J lost 4 bases, and 19 bases lay in between. The CDR3 loop spans 14 amino acids. CDR3 sequence reads: CARGGTVTGETQYF. CDR3 nucleotides: TGTGCCAGAGGGGGAACAGTAACGGGAGAGACCCAGTACTTC.

There are a few counts of this clonotype. The V gene is TRBV10-3, the J gene TRBJ1-1, with 9 bases lining up with TRBD1. J lost 0 bases, V lost 6 bases, and 2 bases had no gene match. The CDR3 runs 14 residues. The germline gives CDR1 ENHRY, CDR2 SYGVKD. CDR3 DNA sequence: TGTGCCATCAGGGGGACAGGGCTGAACACTGAAGCTTTCTTT. Translating it yields CAIRGTGLNTEAFF.

This clonotype was observed at least ten times. This rearrangement joins TRBV15 to TRBJ2-6, with D unresolved. Germline V CDR1 and CDR2: LNHNV, YYDKDF (reference sequence). Trimming removed 1 base at V and 4 bases at J, with 8 bases between. The CDR3 loop spans 15 amino acids. DNA of the CDR3: TGTGCCACCAGCAGAGGCGAGGACGGGGCCAACGTCCTGACTTTC. Translated, it gives CATSRGEDGANVLTF.

V is TRBV6-1 and J is TRBJ1-6; 8 bases align to TRBD1. The V and J ends lost 4 bases and 7 bases, in that order; junction bases with no gene match: 9. The CDR3 is 16 residues long. The V gene's germline CDR1 is MNHNS and CDR2 SASEGT. In nucleotides, the CDR3 is TGTGCCAGCAGTGGACCGGACAGGGATTACAATTCACCCCTCCACTTT. It specifies CASSGPDRDYNSPLHF.

This rearrangement joins TRBV6-2 or TRBV6-3 to TRBJ2-7; D tentatively fits TRBD1 or TRBD2 (5 bases each). Trimming took off 0 bases at V and 7 bases at J, with 10 bases between the two ends. Germline V CDR1 and CDR2: MNHEY, SVGEGT. This CDR3 region has 13 residues. CDR3 bases: TGTGCCAGCAGTTACTCCCCAGGGAGAGAGCAGTACTTC. Translation gives CASSYSPGREQYF.

This clonotype was seen ten or more times. The chain couples TRBV24-1 to TRBJ1-3; D call uncertain. Germline lookup yields CDR1 KGHDR and CDR2 SFDVKD. The CDR3 has 13 amino acids. Trimming pared 4 bases from V and 6 bases from J, leaving 9 bases between. This chain's CDR3 is CATSEGSENTIYF. The CDR3 region has the DNA TGTGCCACCAGTGAAGGGAGTGAAAACACCATATATTTT.